This T cell receptor (beta chain) was captured by sequencing in a study of CD8 T cells in ankylosing spondylitis. TCRdb itself ran the 5' RACE reads through MiXCR, one entry per CDR3 protein. The data hold approximately 350,000 distinct CDR3 sequences, with roughly 20% observed a single time. There are a few counts of this clonotype. This CDR3 is built from 15 residues. V gave up 0 bases and J gave up 0 bases, with 7 bases separating them. Per the germline V gene, CDR1 is SGHKS and CDR2 is YYEKEE (reference sequence). This chain connects TRBV5-5 to TRBJ2-1; the D gene is possibly TRBD2 (5 bases). Material for sequencing was blood, either unsorted or a sorted T cell fraction (not recorded which). This sequence originates from a male donor with ankylosing spondylitis or in good health (not recorded which). The CDR3 DNA sequence: TGTGCCAGCAGCTTGGGAGGGAACTCCTACAATGAGCAGTTCTTC. As protein: CASSLGGNSYNEQFF.